This T cell receptor beta chain was identified in a study of blood T cell repertoires in COVID-19. Across the whole study: COVID-19 samples from acute and convalescent phases originated in the United States, Italy and Spain. Nucleic acid was either cDNA or gDNA, and it came from T cells, B-cell-depleted T cells, or PBMCs.

Per the original data handling: Amplified reference gene primers provided the basis for estimating nucleated cell counts. Repertoires were generated with immunoSEQ multiplex PCR, while TCRdb's copy carries only in-frame clones and drops some. Clone size and the V and J calls come from that table; the DNA yielded D and trimming. The data show about 200,000 clones, less than 95% seen once. The CDR3 totals 15 residues. V lost 5 bases, J lost 3 bases, and 14 bases lay in between. Germline-derived CDR1 and CDR2 are MNHEY and SVGAGI. One Seattle source followed patients from active infection through their disease course.

The chain employs TRBV6-5 and TRBJ1-5, with TRBD1 as a possible D gene (5 bases). This TCR came from a man aged 30 to 45 with COVID-19, enrolled during active disease. Sequenced material: peripheral blood. In nucleotides, the CDR3 is TGTGCCAGCAGTAGGGGTTATAGGGACAATCAGCCCCAGCATTTT. This translates into CASSRGYRDNQPQHF.